The sequence of this T cell receptor beta chain was determined in a study of cytomegalovirus exposure and HLA in healthy donors. The study ran its PCR with 60 Vbeta and 13 Jbeta primers. Generated by immunoSEQ multiplex PCR, the TCRdb table keeps only in-frame clones and is missing some. The table lists fewer than 250,000 clones, about 82% of them singletons. Germline V gene data show CDR1 as SEHNR and CDR2 as FQNEAQ (reference sequence). The length of the CDR3 is 18 residues. J was trimmed by 1 base and V by 4 bases; bases with no gene match: 8. Sequencing was done on a sample of PBMCs. The rearrangement uses TRBV7-9 and TRBJ2-3; 13 nucleotides line up with TRBD2. The source is a man aged 25 to 40 in good health and CMV-seronegative. DNA of the CDR3: TGTGCCAGCAGCTACCGGACTAGCGGGGGTTCCCGCACAGATACGCAGTATTTT. Amino acids: CASSYRTSGGSRTDTQYF.